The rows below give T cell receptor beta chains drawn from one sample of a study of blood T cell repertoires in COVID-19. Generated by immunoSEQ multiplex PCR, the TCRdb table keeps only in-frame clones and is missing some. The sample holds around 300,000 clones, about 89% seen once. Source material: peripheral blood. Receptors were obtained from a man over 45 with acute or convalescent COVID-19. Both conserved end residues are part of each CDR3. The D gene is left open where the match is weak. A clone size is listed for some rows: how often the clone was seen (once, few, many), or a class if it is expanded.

TGTGCCAGCAGTACAGGGGGCGCGGTACCCCTCCACTTT,CASSTGGAVPLHF,TRBD1,TRBV27,13,-,TRBJ1-6
TGCGCCAGCAGCTTGGACGGAGACCTTAATTCACCCCTCCACTTT,CASSLDGDLNSPLHF,-,TRBV5-1,15,-,TRBJ1-6
TGTGCCTGGAGTGTACACCTAGCGGGGTCAGGGGGGGAGCTGTTTTTT,CAWSVHLAGSGGELFF,TRBD2,TRBV30,16,-,TRBJ2-2
TGTGCCAGCAGCGAGGCCTCAACTAATGAAAAACTGTTTTTT,CASSEASTNEKLFF,-,TRBV6-5,14,once,TRBJ1-4
TGTGCCAGCGGAGGAGGGAATCAGCCCCAGCATTTT,CASGGGNQPQHF,-,TRBV7-9,12,-,TRBJ1-5
TGCAGCGTTCTCAGACAGGCTAATGAAAAACTGTTTTTT,CSVLRQANEKLFF,-,TRBV29-1,13,once,TRBJ1-4
TGTGCCTGGAGAAAAGCGGGGGCCTCTTACAATGAGCAGTTCTTC,CAWRKAGASYNEQFF,TRBD2,TRBV30,15,-,TRBJ2-1
TGTGCCAGCAGCATCCTAGTGGGGCCTCAAGAGACCCAGTACTTC,CASSILVGPQETQYF,-,TRBV11-2,15,-,TRBJ2-5
TGTGCCAGCAGCACCGGACAACCTAATCAGCCCCAGCATTTT,CASSTGQPNQPQHF,-,TRBV7-9,14,-,TRBJ1-5
TGTGCCAGCAGACCCGCCCCGACGGCGGCTGGGAAACTGTTTTTT,CASRPAPTAAGKLFF,-,TRBV5-4,15,-,TRBJ1-4
TGTGCCAGCAGTGGACTAGCGGGGGGGCATGGAGATACGCAGTATTTT,CASSGLAGGHGDTQYF,TRBD2,TRBV2,16,-,TRBJ2-3
TGCGCCAGCAGCTATTGGTCGGGGGGGAACACTGAAGCTTTCTTT,CASSYWSGGNTEAFF,-,TRBV5-1,15,-,TRBJ1-1
TGTGCCAACTCACAGGGGCAAAGTGGAAACACCATATATTTT,CANSQGQSGNTIYF,TRBD1,TRBV2,14,-,TRBJ1-3